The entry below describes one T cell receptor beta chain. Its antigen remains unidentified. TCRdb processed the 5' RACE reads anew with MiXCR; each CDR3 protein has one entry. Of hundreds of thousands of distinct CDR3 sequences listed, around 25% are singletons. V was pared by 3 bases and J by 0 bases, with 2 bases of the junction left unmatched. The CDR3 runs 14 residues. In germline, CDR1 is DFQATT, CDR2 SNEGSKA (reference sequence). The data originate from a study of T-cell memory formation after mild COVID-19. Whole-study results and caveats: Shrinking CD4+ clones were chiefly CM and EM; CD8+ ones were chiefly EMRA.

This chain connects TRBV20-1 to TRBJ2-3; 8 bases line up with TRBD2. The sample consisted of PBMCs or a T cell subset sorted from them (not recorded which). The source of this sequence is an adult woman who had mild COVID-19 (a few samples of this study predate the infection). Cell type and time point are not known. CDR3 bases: TGCAGTGCTAGGGCTAGCGGGAGCACAGATACGCAGTATTTT. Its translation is CSARASGSTDTQYF.